These 28 T cell receptor beta chains share one sample of origin, sequenced in a study of shared clonotypes between healthy human individuals. The repertoire was sequenced with immunoSEQ multiplex PCR; TCRdb's copy has only in-frame clones and lacks some. The sample contains over 400,000 clones, about 96% of which appear only once. Sequencing used naive CD4+ T cells sorted from blood. Indicated subset: CD45RA+ positively selected. Every receptor here comes from a woman in her twenties or thirties in good health.

The V call is TRBV19, the J call TRBJ1-4; D might be TRBD1 (5 bases). The V and J ends lost 8 bases and 8 bases respectively, with 15 bases between them. Germline CDR1 LNHDA, CDR2 SQIVND (reference sequence). The CDR3 covers 13 residues. CDR3 loop: CASSRQGREKLFF. The DNA of the CDR3 is TGTGCCAGTTCCCGTCAGGGTCGAGAAAAACTGTTTTTT.

The chain couples TRBV7-2 to TRBJ2-5; 7 positions match TRBD1. The CDR3 length is 14 residues. Trimming took 3 bases from V and 1 from J; bases not matched to a gene: 2. The germline V gene has CDR1 SGHTA and CDR2 FQGNSA. CDR3 bases: TGTGCCAGCAGCTTCGGGACAGCCCAAGAGACCCAGTACTTC. It is translated as CASSFGTAQETQYF.

The CDR3 DNA reads TGTGCCAGCAGTGAACACAGGGGAGGCACCGGGGAGCTGTTTTTT. Translation gives CASSEHRGGTGELFF. This chain links TRBV6-1 with TRBJ2-2; D may be TRBD1 (7 bases). The CDR3 runs 15 residues. Germline assignment: CDR1 MNHNS and CDR2 SASEGT. V lost 2 bases and J 4 bases, leaving 11 bases between the germline ends.

The CDR3 DNA reads TGTGCCAGCGTCGATGACCGACAGGGAATTTACGAGCAGTACTTC. Amino acid sequence: CASVDDRQGIYEQYF. This chain links TRBV28 with TRBJ2-7; 7 nucleotides line up with TRBD1. The germline V gene encodes CDR1 MDHEN and CDR2 SYDVKM. Trimming cost V 8 bases and J 4 bases; bases outside gene matches: 14. The CDR3 spans 15 residues.

The gene calls are TRBV21-1 and TRBJ2-5; TRBD1, the D gene given by the table, was not confirmed from the DNA. TRBV21-1 counts as a pseudogene. The CDR3 sequence is 12 residues long. CDR3 residues: CASSTGQGEQYF. In nucleotides, the CDR3 is TGTGCCAGCAGCACTGGACAGGGTGAGCAGTACTTC.

The V and J genes are TRBV2 and TRBJ2-2; 11 bases map to TRBD1. Germline V gene lookup returns CDR1 SNHLY and CDR2 FYNNEI. Losses at the gene ends were 8 bases for V and 6 bases for J; bases not matched to a gene: 8. The CDR3 is 15 residues long. The chain's CDR3 is CASGKDRGLPGELFF. Written as DNA, the CDR3 is TGTGCCAGCGGAAAGGACAGGGGGCTACCCGGGGAGCTGTTTTTT.

This clone was seen only a few times. The gene calls are TRBV19 and TRBJ1-5; 8 nucleotides agree with TRBD1. The trim removed 9 bases at V and 7 bases at J, leaving 8 bases unmatched. This CDR3 comprises 13 residues. CDR1 is LNHDA and CDR2 is SQIVND in the germline V gene (reference sequence). In DNA form, the CDR3 reads TGTGCCAGCGAGGACAGGGACTGGCAGCCCCAGCATTTT. It is translated as CASEDRDWQPQHF. Full variable domain (outside the CDR3, taken from reference TRBV19 and TRBJ1-5): DGGITQSPKYLFRKEGQNVTLSCEQNLNHDAMYWYRQDPGQGLRLIYYSQIVNDFQKGDIAEGYSVSREKKESFPLTVTSAQKNPTAFYLCASEDRDWQPQHFGDGTRLSIL.

V usage is TRBV19 and J usage is TRBJ1-1, with 9 positions matching TRBD1. The V segment lost 4 bases and the J segment 5 bases; nucleotides outside the gene matches: 8. This CDR3 has 15 amino acids. Germline CDR1 reads LNHDA; CDR2 reads SQIVND (reference sequence). Written as DNA, the CDR3 is TGTGCCAGTAGTAGAACAGGGGGCTTCGAGACTGAAGCTTTCTTT. This translates into CASSRTGGFETEAFF. Full variable domain (missing parts from reference TRBV19 and TRBJ1-1): DGGITQSPKYLFRKEGQNVTLSCEQNLNHDAMYWYRQDPGQGLRLIYYSQIVNDFQKGDIAEGYSVSREKKESFPLTVTSAQKNPTAFYLCASSRTGGFETEAFFGQGTRLTVV.

The chain joins TRBV10-3 to TRBJ2-4, with TRBD2 as a possible D gene (6 bases). V was shortened by 5 bases and J by 6 bases, with 14 bases between the two germline ends. The germline V gene encodes CDR1 ENHRY and CDR2 SYGVKD. The CDR3 extends over 14 amino acids. CDR3 region: CAISSERVGNIQYF. CDR3 nucleotides: TGTGCCATCAGTTCTGAGCGGGTGGGAAACATTCAGTACTTC.

Concerning this clone itself: This sample includes further DNA sequences coding for the same CDR3. The chain joins TRBV18 to TRBJ2-5; D is uncertain. The CDR3 has 15 residues. Germline V gives CDR1 KGHSH, CDR2 LQKENI. The V and J ends lost 3 bases and 0 bases respectively, with 11 bases between them. CDR3 bases: TGTGCCAGCTCACCCCCCGCCGGTTACCAAGAGACCCAGTACTTC. This encodes CASSPPAGYQETQYF. Variable domain in full (rest from reference TRBV18 and TRBJ2-5): NAGVMQNPRHLVRRRGQEARLRCSPMKGHSHVYWYRQLPEEGLKFMVYLQKENIIDESGMPKERFSAEFPKEGPSILRIQQVVRGDSAAYFCASSPPAGYQETQYFGPGTRLLVL.

This clone was seen once. CDR3 loop: CASSSAAGASGNTIYF. The CDR3 coding sequence is TGTGCCAGCAGTTCCGCCGCCGGGGCCTCTGGAAACACCATATATTTT. V usage is TRBV6-5 and J usage is TRBJ1-3; possible D gene TRBD1, 5 bases. V was shortened by 4 bases and J by 0 bases, with 13 bases between the two germline ends. From germline, CDR1 is MNHEY and CDR2 SVGAGI. This CDR3 spans 16 amino acids.

J is TRBJ1-1 and V is TRBV28; D ambiguous. The CDR3 is 16 amino acids. From germline, CDR1 is MDHEN and CDR2 SYDVKM. V was cut by 4 bases and J by 2 bases, with 17 bases left in between. This CDR3 is CASSSTDPGINTEAFF. The CDR3 DNA sequence: TGTGCCAGCAGTTCGACGGATCCGGGTATAAACACTGAAGCTTTCTTT.

The sample holds one count of this clone. The chain carries TRBV18 and TRBJ2-7, with 7 nucleotides matching TRBD1. J was trimmed by 7 bases and V by 1 base; bases with no gene match: 1. Per the germline V gene, CDR1 is KGHSH and CDR2 is LQKENI. The CDR3 spans 12 residues. CDR3 sequence reads: CASSPRQGEQYF. Written as DNA, the CDR3 is TGTGCCAGCTCACCACGACAGGGAGAGCAGTACTTC.

The CDR3 is CASSLLPSSGRGNEQFF. The CDR3 DNA follows: TGCGCCAGCAGCTTGCTCCCCTCTAGCGGGAGGGGCAATGAGCAGTTCTTC. This chain connects TRBV5-1 to TRBJ2-1; 12 bases are shared with TRBD2. The CDR3 is 17 residues long. The V and J ends lost 1 base and 6 bases, in that order; junction bases with no gene match: 8. CDR1 and CDR2 from the germline V gene are SGHRS and YFSETQ.

The chain is built from TRBV6-6 and TRBJ2-6, with D uncertain. Germline V gene data show CDR1 as MNHNY and CDR2 as SVGAGI (reference sequence). The CDR3 sequence is 14 residues long. The V end was cut by 0 bases, the J end by 4 bases, with 4 bases between. The CDR3, as DNA: TGTGCCAGCAGTTACTCGATCGGGGCCAACGTCCTGACTTTC. It translates to CASSYSIGANVLTF.

With regard to this clone: The conserved phenylalanine or tryptophan is not found at the CDR3 terminus, so this likely reflects a read error. The DNA is omitted, as the CDR3 cannot be located on it reliably, and the CDR3 follows TCRdb's listing. The CDR3 sequence is CSAPRAPRI. The chain joins TRBV20-1 to TRBJ2-7; TRBD2 reflects the table's D call only, with no check against the DNA. Germline values: CDR1 DFQATT, CDR2 SNEGSKA (reference sequence). The CDR3 numbers 9 amino acids, ends counted.

V is TRBV2 and J is TRBJ2-1, with 13 bases aligning to TRBD2. The CDR3 extends over 14 amino acids. Germline values: CDR1 SNHLY, CDR2 FYNNEI. V was pared by 8 bases and J by 9 bases, with 7 bases of the junction left unmatched. The CDR3 bases are TGTGCCAGCGCCGGGACTAGCGGGAACGGTGAGCAGTTCTTC. Translating it yields CASAGTSGNGEQFF.

This chain joins TRBV19 and TRBJ2-7, with 8 bases fitting TRBD2. V was pared by 4 bases and J by 2 bases, with 10 bases of the junction left unmatched. This CDR3 contains 16 residues. Germline loops: CDR1 LNHDA, CDR2 SQIVND (reference sequence). In nucleotides, the CDR3 is TGTGCCAGTAGTAGGGCCGGGAGGGCCGGTACCTACGAGCAGTACTTC. Translation: CASSRAGRAGTYEQYF.

This chain joins TRBV19 and TRBJ2-6; D not resolved. Trimming took 10 bases from V and 2 from J, leaving 12 bases between them. The CDR3 is 14 residues long. CDR1 and CDR2 (germline): LNHDA, SQIVND (reference sequence). CDR3 nucleotide sequence: TGTGCCACCTCCTCCGGCGCTGGGGCCAACGTCCTGACTTTC. It yields the protein CATSSGAGANVLTF.

The chain joins TRBV5-1 to TRBJ2-2; possibly TRBD1 or TRBD2 for D (5 bases each). The V end lost 3 bases, the J end lost 1 base, and 10 bases lay between the germline ends. The CDR3 loop spans 15 amino acids. Germline V gene data show CDR1 as SGHRS and CDR2 as YFSETQ. DNA of the CDR3: TGCGCCAGCAGCTCCGGGACGGTGAACACCGGGGAGCTGTTTTTT. Amino acids: CASSSGTVNTGELFF.

The chain is built from TRBV28 and TRBJ2-7; the match to TRBD1 covers 10 bases. This CDR3 is 15 amino acids long. V trimming: 5 bases; J trimming: 2 bases; junction bases outside the gene matches: 6. Germline CDR1 reads MDHEN; CDR2 reads SYDVKM. CDR3 region: CASSGSGTGAYEQYF. CDR3 nucleotides: TGTGCCAGCAGTGGTTCCGGGACAGGGGCCTACGAGCAGTACTTC. Variable domain in full (rest from reference TRBV28 and TRBJ2-7): DVKVTQSSRYLVKRTGEKVFLECVQDMDHENMFWYRQDPGLGLRLIYFSYDVKMKEKGDIPEGYSVSREKKERFSLILESASTNQTSMYLCASSGSGTGAYEQYFGPGTRLTVT.

The chain couples TRBV2 to TRBJ2-5; no clear D gene. The J call is doubtful: the DNA matches TRBJ2-7 better. Germline CDR1 reads SNHLY; CDR2 reads FYNNEI. CDR3 length equals 13 residues. CDR3 residues: CASSYRDAYEQYF. The CDR3 coding sequence is TGTGCCAGCAGTTATCGCGATGCCTACGAGCAGTACTTC.

This chain joins TRBV7-9 and TRBJ1-3, with D maybe TRBD1 (5 bases). The CDR3 length is 16 residues. The germline V and J ends were trimmed by 5 bases and 9 bases, with 23 bases remaining between them. Germline CDR1 SEHNR, CDR2 FQNEAQ (reference sequence). The CDR3 DNA follows: TGTGCCAGCAGCGGGAAGGAGGGGACCTGGGCGCCCACCATATATTTT. It yields the protein CASSGKEGTWAPTIYF.

The chain recombines TRBV12-2 with TRBJ1-4. TRBV12-2 corresponds to a pseudogene. This CDR3 spans 16 amino acids. In DNA form, the CDR3 reads TGTGCAAGTATAAGGACCCACGGGCAAGAGAATGAAAAACTGTTTTTT. Translation: CASIRTHGQENEKLFF.

J is TRBJ2-7 and V is TRBV6-1; possible D gene TRBD1, 5 bases. The CDR3 loop spans 13 amino acids. Germline V lookup: CDR1 MNHNS, CDR2 SASEGT. Trimming pared 4 bases from V and 6 bases from J, leaving 13 bases between. In DNA form, the CDR3 reads TGTGCCAGCAGTGTTTCCAGGGAAGGCGAGCAGTACTTC. Encoded protein: CASSVSREGEQYF.

This chain links TRBV11-2 with TRBJ2-3, with D uncertain. The CDR3 extends over 14 amino acids. Germline V gene data show CDR1 as SGHAT and CDR2 as FQNNGV. The V gene lost 5 bases and the J gene lost 6 bases, with 15 bases spanning the gap. This chain's CDR3 is CASSLPSEKDTQYF. As DNA, the CDR3 is TGTGCCAGCAGCCTCCCCTCGGAAAAGGATACGCAGTATTTT. The complete variable domain, with remaining parts taken from reference TRBV11-2 and TRBJ2-3, reads EAGVAQSPRYKIIEKRQSVAFWCNPISGHATLYWYQQILGQGPKLLIQFQNNGVVDDSQLPKDRFSAERLKGVDSTLKIQPAKLEDSAVYLCASSLPSEKDTQYFGPGTRLTVL.

This chain joins TRBV11-2 and TRBJ2-2, with 7 positions matching TRBD1. The CDR3 length is 17 residues. CDR1 is SGHAT, CDR2 FQNNGV, per germline. V lost 4 bases, J lost 1 base, and 9 bases stayed unmatched. CDR3 sequence (DNA): TGTGCCAGCAGCTCCCTACAGGGGAAGAAGAACACCGGGGAGCTGTTTTTT. Protein sequence: CASSSLQGKKNTGELFF.

The J gene is TRBJ1-2, the V gene TRBV19; possibly TRBD1 for D (6 bases). CDR1 LNHDA and CDR2 SQIVND come from the germline V gene (reference sequence). The CDR3 length is 16 residues. V was pared by 5 bases and J by 4 bases, with 20 bases between. DNA for the CDR3: TGTGCCAGTAGTCCGCCCCCGGGCCAGGGGTTCTATGGCTACACCTTC. Its protein is CASSPPPGQGFYGYTF.